This T cell receptor (beta chain) was obtained from a study of T cell repertoires in cytomegalovirus infection. As for the study in general: Public TCR beta signatures indicated both CMV infection and matching HLA type.

This clonotype was found a few times. Its antigen remains unknown. Trimming pared 0 bases from V and 0 bases from J, leaving 12 bases between. The CDR3 is 17 residues long. TCRdb itself ran the reads through MiXCR, one entry per CDR3 protein. The sample records roughly 990,000 distinct CDR3 sequences, around 30% being singletons. The chain couples TRBV12-3 or TRBV12-4 to TRBJ1-3, with D maybe TRBD1 (5 bases). This clonotype was obtained from a human donor in good health (CMV status not recorded). Some clones in this sample may be carry-over from other donors' samples. This specimen consisted of cultured CD8+ T cells from PBMCs, obtained from culture after CMV antigen stimulation. This chain's CDR3 is CASSLAKLGGSGNTIYF. CDR3 coding DNA: TGTGCCAGCAGTTTAGCAAAACTGGGGGGCTCTGGAAACACCATATATTTT.